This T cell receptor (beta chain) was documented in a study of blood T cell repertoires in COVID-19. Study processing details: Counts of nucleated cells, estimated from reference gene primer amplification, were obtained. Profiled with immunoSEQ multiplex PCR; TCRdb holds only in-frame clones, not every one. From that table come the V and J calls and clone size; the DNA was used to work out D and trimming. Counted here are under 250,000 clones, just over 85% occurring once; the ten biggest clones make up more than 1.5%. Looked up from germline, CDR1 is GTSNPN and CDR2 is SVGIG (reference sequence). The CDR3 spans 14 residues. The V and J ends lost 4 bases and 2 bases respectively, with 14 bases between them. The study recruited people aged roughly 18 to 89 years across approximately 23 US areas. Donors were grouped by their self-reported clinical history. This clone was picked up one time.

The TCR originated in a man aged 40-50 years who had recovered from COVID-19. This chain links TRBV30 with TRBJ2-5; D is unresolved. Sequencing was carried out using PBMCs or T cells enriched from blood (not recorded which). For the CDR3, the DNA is TGTGCCTGGAACCTAGTAGGTATACAAGAGACCCAGTACTTC. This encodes CAWNLVGIQETQYF.